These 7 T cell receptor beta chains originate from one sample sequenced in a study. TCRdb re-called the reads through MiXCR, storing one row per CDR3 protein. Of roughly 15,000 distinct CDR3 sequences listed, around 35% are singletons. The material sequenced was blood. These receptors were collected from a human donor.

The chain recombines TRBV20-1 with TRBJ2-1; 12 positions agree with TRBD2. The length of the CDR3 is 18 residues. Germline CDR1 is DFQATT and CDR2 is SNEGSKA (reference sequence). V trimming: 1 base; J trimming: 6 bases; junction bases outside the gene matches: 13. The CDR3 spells CSARVLAGGPRLGNEQFF. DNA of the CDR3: TGCAGTGCTAGAGTTCTAGCGGGAGGGCCGCGCTTAGGCAATGAGCAGTTCTTC.

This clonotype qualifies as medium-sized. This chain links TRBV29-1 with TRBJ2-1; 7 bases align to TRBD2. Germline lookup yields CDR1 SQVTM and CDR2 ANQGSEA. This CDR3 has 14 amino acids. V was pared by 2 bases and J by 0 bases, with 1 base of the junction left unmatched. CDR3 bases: TGCAGCGTTGAACGCGGGAGCTCCTACAATGAGCAGTTCTTC. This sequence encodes CSVERGSSYNEQFF.

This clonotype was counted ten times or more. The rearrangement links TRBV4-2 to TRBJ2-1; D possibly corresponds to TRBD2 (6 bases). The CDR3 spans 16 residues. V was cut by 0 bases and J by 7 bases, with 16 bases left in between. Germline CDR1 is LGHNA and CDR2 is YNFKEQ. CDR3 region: CASSQEEGPPFNEQFF. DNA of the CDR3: TGTGCCAGCAGCCAAGAGGAGGGTCCCCCTTTTAATGAGCAGTTCTTC.

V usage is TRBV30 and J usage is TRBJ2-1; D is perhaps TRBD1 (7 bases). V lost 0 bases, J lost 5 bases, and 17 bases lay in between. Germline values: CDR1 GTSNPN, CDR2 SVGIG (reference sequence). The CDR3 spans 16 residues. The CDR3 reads CAWSVVSRGVDNEQFF. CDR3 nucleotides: TGTGCCTGGAGTGTAGTGAGCAGGGGGGTGGACAATGAGCAGTTCTTC.

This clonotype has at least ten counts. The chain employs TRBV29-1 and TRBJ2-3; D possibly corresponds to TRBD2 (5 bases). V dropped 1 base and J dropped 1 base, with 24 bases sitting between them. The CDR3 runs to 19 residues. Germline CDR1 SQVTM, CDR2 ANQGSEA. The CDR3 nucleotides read TGCAGCGTTGAAGGCCTCCACGGACTCTTTAGTCCACGCACAGATACGCAGTATTTT. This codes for CSVEGLHGLFSPRTDTQYF.

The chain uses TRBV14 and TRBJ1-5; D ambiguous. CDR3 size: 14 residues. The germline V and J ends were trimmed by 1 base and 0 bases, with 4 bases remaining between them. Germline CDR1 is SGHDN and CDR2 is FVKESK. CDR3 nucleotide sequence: TGTGCCAGCAGCCAAGGGGTTAGCAATCAGCCCCAGCATTTT. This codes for CASSQGVSNQPQHF.

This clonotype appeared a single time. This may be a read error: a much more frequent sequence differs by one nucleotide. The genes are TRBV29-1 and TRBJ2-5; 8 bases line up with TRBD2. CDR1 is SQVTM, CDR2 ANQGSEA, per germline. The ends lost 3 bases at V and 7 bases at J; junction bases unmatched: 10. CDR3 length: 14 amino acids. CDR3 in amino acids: CSVDRGGAAGTQYF. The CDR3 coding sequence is TGCAGCGTTGATCGGGGGGGAGCAGCCGGGACCCAGTACTTC.